This T cell receptor beta chain was documented in a study of a mutant IDH1 vaccine in newly diagnosed glioma. Background on the study: Vaccination began 4-6 weeks post radiotherapy alone, or with temozolomide cycles.

With respect to this clone: Its cognate antigen is unknown.

Profiled with immunoSEQ multiplex PCR; TCRdb holds only in-frame clones, not every one. Found here are about 54,000 clones, 84% of them singletons; the top ten hold under 4.5%. Stated time point: week 35, safety follow-up. Each dose of the vaccine consisted of 300 ug of mutant IDH1 20-mer peptide, with topical imiquimod. Germline V gene lookup returns CDR1 GTSNPN and CDR2 SVGIG (reference sequence). Trimming shortened V by 3 bases and J by 5 bases, and 11 bases separated the two germline ends. The CDR3 covers 12 residues. This clonotype was sampled from a woman between 18 and 29 years old with glioma. The input for sequencing was PBMCs, taken from a glioma patient whose treatment included an IDH1 peptide vaccine. V and J are TRBV30 and TRBJ2-7; no firm D call. This chain's CDR3 is CAWRMVGDEQYF. For the CDR3, the DNA is TGTGCCTGGAGGATGGTGGGCGACGAGCAGTACTTC.